This is a list of T cell receptor beta chains from one sample in a study of T cell responses to AZD1222 COVID-19 vaccine. Some clones are missing from TCRdb's copy, which holds only in-frame ones; the method was immunoSEQ multiplex PCR. The repertoire has about 55,000 clones, 89% of them found once; the top ten carry roughly 2.1%. The material was peripheral blood, obtained on day 0 of AZD1222 vaccination. The receptors originated from an adult in good health. Each CDR3 is given without its conserved first and last residue. The D gene is left open where the match is weak.

v_gene | d_gene | CDR3aa
TRBV30 | NA | AWSRGVGTEAF
TRBV28 | NA | ASSLRGGIETQY
TRBV2 | TRBD1 | ASKRDRGTYNEQF
TRBV30 | NA | AWRGLETQY
TRBV3-1/TRBV3-2 | TRBD2 | ASSQLPGLAGLNEQF
TRBV30 | TRBD1 | AWRGQSSPLH
TRBV14 | NA | ASSNQQNTEAF
TRBV21-1 | NA | ASSKDGDRGTFLEQF
TRBV5-1 | NA | ASSGTEVSSYNSPLH
TRBV19 | NA | ASSNPGRGQPQH
TRBV5-1 | TRBD2 | ASSLSSGRAKFGQF
TRBV6-5 | NA | ASSRVEAF
TRBV3-1/TRBV3-2 | NA | ASSREQGGNTEAF
TRBV29-1 | NA | SVGQGGSFQETQY
TRBV15 | NA | ATQEGVDTSTDTQY
TRBV29-1 | NA | SVDLGVQANYGYT
TRBV11-1 | TRBD2 | ASSTPGGNTGELF